Below are 2 T cell receptor beta chains sequenced from a single sample in a study of Graves' ophthalmopathy and Graves' hyperthyroidism. The authors amplified TCR beta CDR3 regions from RNA transcripts. HTBI-primed first-round RT-PCR preceded second-round multiplex PCR. TCRdb fed the multiplex PCR reads into MiXCR, producing one record per CDR3 protein. Of roughly 160,000 distinct CDR3 sequences listed, approximately 40% are singletons. Sample: peripheral blood. The receptors were sampled from a man aged 25-40 years with Graves' ophthalmopathy.

The sample holds many counts of this clonotype. The V gene is TRBV18, the J gene TRBJ1-1; D may be TRBD1 (6 bases). Trimming took off 3 bases at V and 0 bases at J, with 17 bases between the two ends. CDR1 KGHSH and CDR2 LQKENI come from the germline V gene. The CDR3 length is 17 residues. The CDR3 DNA reads TGTGCCAGCTCACCCCGCCTAATGACAGGCCTGAACACTGAAGCTTTCTTT. As protein: CASSPRLMTGLNTEAFF.

This clonotype was counted ten times or more. This chain connects TRBV3-1 to TRBJ1-6; D gene uncertain. V was cut by 1 base and J by 9 bases, with 16 bases left in between. The CDR3 has 16 amino acids. CDR1 and CDR2 (germline): LGHDT, YNNKEL (reference sequence). The CDR3 region is CASSQGRQVLGSPLHF. CDR3 DNA sequence: TGTGCCAGCAGCCAAGGCAGGCAGGTTTTAGGTTCACCCCTCCACTTT. Together with reference TRBV3-1 and TRBJ1-6, the CDR3 gives the full variable domain: DTAVSQTPKYLVTQMGNDKSIKCEQNLGHDTMYWYKQDSKKFLKIMFSYNNKELIINETVPNRFSPKSPDKAHLNLHINSLELGDSAVYFCASSQGRQVLGSPLHFGNGTRLTVT.